These T cell receptor beta chains were read from a single sample in a study of CXCR3 chemokines and chemotherapy response in bladder cancer. Each CDR3 protein is one row after TCRdb ran MiXCR on the PCR reads. The sample yields a few thousand distinct CDR3 sequences, approximately 16% seen once. The specimen was obtained from a patient whose treatment included neoadjuvant chemotherapy. Source of these receptors: a human donor with bladder cancer that did not respond to neoadjuvant chemotherapy. CDR3s include the opening cysteine and the closing phenylalanine or tryptophan. The D gene is left open where the match is weak. Clone size is shown for a subset of rows, as once, few, many or a class of expanded clone.

CDR3 protein	CDR3 DNA	clone size	J gene	V gene	D gene
CASSPGGGSYSNQPQHF	TGTGCCAGCTCACCAGGGGGCGGGTCTTATAGCAATCAGCCCCAGCATTTT	large	TRBJ1-5	TRBV6-6	TRBD1
CATNLGRGMNTEAFF	TGTGCCACCAACCTGGGGAGGGGCATGAACACTGAAGCTTTCTTT	large	TRBJ1-1	TRBV10-3	.
CASSLYGGSGRGELFF	TGTGCCAGCAGCTTATACGGGGGGTCTGGAAGGGGGGAGCTGTTTTTT	medium-sized	TRBJ2-2	TRBV7-2	TRBD2
CASSGRGAGGLGNEQFF	TGTGCCAGTAGTGGTCGGGGAGCGGGGGGGCTGGGCAATGAGCAGTTCTTC	medium-sized	TRBJ2-1	TRBV19	TRBD2
CATSRDPPQRSNQPQHF	TGTGCCACCAGCAGAGATCCACCCCAGAGGAGCAATCAGCCCCAGCATTTT	.	TRBJ1-5	TRBV15	.
CASLDQGLIYGYTF	TGTGCCAGCCTAGACCAGGGACTAATCTATGGCTACACCTTC	hyperexpanded	TRBJ1-2	TRBV6-1	.
CASSAQDAGGTQYF	TGTGCCAGCAGCGCCCAGGACGCTGGGGGGACCCAGTACTTC	many	TRBJ2-5	TRBV9	.
CASSSSGEETQYF	TGTGCCAGCAGTTCTAGCGGGGAAGAGACCCAGTACTTC	medium-sized	TRBJ2-5	TRBV28	TRBD2
CASRDRSTDTQYF	TGTGCCAGCAGGGACAGAAGCACAGATACGCAGTATTTT	many	TRBJ2-3	TRBV2	.
CAIRGVGVNEQYF	TGTGCCATCAGGGGGGTGGGGGTTAACGAGCAGTACTTC	medium-sized	TRBJ2-7	TRBV10-3	.
CASSQDSSNYGYTF	TGCGCCAGCAGCCAAGACTCCAGTAACTATGGCTACACCTTC	.	TRBJ1-2	TRBV4-1	.
CASSLNVGIGETQYF	TGTGCCAGCAGCCTTAACGTGGGGATAGGAGAGACCCAGTACTTC	many	TRBJ2-5	TRBV13	.
CASREVQGAFSYEQYF	TGTGCCAGCAGAGAGGTGCAGGGGGCGTTCTCATACGAGCAGTACTTC	many	TRBJ2-7	TRBV27	TRBD1
CASSEFGGGETQYF	TGTGCCAGCAGTGAATTTGGGGGGGGGGAGACCCAGTACTTC	.	TRBJ2-5	TRBV25-1	TRBD2
CASSPHNSPLHF	TGTGCCAGCAGCCCCCATAATTCACCCCTCCACTTT	few	TRBJ1-6	TRBV5-5	.